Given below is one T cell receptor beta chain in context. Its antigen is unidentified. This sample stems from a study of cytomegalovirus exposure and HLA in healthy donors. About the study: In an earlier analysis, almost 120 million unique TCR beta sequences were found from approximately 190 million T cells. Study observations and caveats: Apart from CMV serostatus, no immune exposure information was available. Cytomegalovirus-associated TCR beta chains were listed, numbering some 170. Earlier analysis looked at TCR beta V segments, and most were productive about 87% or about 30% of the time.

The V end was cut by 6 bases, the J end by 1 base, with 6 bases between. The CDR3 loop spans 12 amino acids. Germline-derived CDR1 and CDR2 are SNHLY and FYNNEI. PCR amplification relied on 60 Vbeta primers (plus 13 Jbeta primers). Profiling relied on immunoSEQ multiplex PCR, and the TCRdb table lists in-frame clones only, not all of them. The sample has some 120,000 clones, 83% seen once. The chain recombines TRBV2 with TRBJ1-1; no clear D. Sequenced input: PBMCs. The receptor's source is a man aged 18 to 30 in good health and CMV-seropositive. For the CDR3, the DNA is TGTGCCAGCAGCGACACGAACACTGAAGCTTTCTTT. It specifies CASSDTNTEAFF.